Described below is a single T cell receptor (beta chain) sequence and its context. Sequencing used immunoSEQ multiplex PCR; TCRdb keeps in-frame clones, though not all of them. The sample lists some 99,000 clones, about 95% occurring once. The germline V gene has CDR1 SGHTA and CDR2 FQGNSA. This CDR3 spans 12 amino acids. The V and J ends lost 1 base and 12 bases respectively, with 13 bases between them. This sample was included in a study of technical replicates of blood from a few donors. The sequence came from a human donor in good health. The gene calls are TRBV7-2 and TRBJ2-7, with D possibly being TRBD2 (6 bases). The sequencing sample was made of T cells isolated from PBMCs. CDR3 DNA sequence: TGTGCCAGCAGCTTAGGGGAGGTCAGACCGTACTTC. Residues: CASSLGEVRPYF.